The clone carrying this TCR beta chain was seen many times. Its antigen remains unidentified. Between the trimmed V and J ends, which lost 5 bases and 2 bases, there was a span of 10 bases. Germline V gene data show CDR1 as MDHEN and CDR2 as SYDVKM. The CDR3 consists of 13 residues. This sample was taken from a study of early T cells in non-severe SARS-CoV-2 infection. About the study: Sequencing input comprised bulk RNA from unsorted whole blood; chain pairing was not available. Study-wide results and caveats: The study's VDJdb matching favored anti-spike CD8 responses and missed private and CD4 specificities.

The TCR library protocol was used to attach unique molecular identifiers. These identifiers were attached to individual cDNA molecules. TCRdb ran MiXCR on the 5' RACE reads and lists one entry per CDR3 protein. The profile covers roughly 69,000 distinct CDR3 sequences, with more than 8% appearing a single time and around a sixth taken by the ten largest. Specimen: whole blood, collected at baseline. The TCR comes from an adult who was a healthcare worker with PCR-confirmed SARS-CoV-2 infection or an uninfected control (not recorded which). This sequence joins TRBV28 and TRBJ2-7; no definite D call. Here the CDR3 DNA reads TGTGCCAGCAGTACCGGGCCGACCTACGAGCAGTACTTC. Protein: CASSTGPTYEQYF.